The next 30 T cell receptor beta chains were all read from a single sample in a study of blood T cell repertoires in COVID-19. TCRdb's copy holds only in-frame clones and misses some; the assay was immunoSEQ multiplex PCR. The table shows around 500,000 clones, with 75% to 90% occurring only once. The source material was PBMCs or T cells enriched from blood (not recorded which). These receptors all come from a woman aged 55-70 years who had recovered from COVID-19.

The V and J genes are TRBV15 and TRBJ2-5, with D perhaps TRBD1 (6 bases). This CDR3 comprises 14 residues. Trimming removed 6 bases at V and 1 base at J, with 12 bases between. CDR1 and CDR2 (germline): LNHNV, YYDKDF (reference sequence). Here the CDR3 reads CATRPGTTQETQYF. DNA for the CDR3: TGTGCCACCAGGCCCGGGACAACCCAAGAGACCCAGTACTTC.

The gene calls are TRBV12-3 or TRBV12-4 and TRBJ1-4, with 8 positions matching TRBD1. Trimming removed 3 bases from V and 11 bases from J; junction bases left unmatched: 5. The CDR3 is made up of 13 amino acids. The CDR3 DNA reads TGTGCCAGCAGTTTTGGACAGGGCGTGAAACTGTTTTTT. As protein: CASSFGQGVKLFF.

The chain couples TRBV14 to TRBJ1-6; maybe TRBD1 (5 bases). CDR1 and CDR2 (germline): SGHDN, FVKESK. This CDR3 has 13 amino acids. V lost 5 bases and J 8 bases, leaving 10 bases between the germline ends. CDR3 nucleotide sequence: TGTGCCAGCAGCGCTCACAGGTATTCACCCCTCCACTTT. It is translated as CASSAHRYSPLHF.

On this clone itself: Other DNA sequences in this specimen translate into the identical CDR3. The CDR3 coding sequence is TGTGCCAGCAGTCCGCGACAAAACACTGAAGCTTTCTTT. This encodes CASSPRQNTEAFF. The chain couples TRBV12-3 or TRBV12-4 to TRBJ1-1; D gene unclear. The CDR3 extends over 13 amino acids. V lost 5 bases, J lost 2 bases, and 9 bases lay in between.

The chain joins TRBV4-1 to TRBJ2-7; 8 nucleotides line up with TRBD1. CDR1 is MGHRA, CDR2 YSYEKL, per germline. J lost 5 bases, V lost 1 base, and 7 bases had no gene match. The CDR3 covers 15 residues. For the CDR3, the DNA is TGCGCCAGCAGCCAAGTAAGCGGACAGGGAGACGAGCAGTACTTC. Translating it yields CASSQVSGQGDEQYF.

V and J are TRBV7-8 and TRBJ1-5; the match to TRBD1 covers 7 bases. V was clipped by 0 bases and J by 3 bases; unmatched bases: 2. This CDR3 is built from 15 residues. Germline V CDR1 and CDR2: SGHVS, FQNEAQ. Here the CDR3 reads CASSLAGQFNQPQHF. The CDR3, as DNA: TGTGCCAGCAGCTTAGCGGGACAGTTCAATCAGCCCCAGCATTTT. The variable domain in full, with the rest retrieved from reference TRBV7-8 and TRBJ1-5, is GAGVSQSPRYKVAKRGQDVALRCDPISGHVSLFWYQQALGQGPEFLTYFQNEAQLDKSGLPSDRFFAERPEGSVSTLKIQRTQQEDSAVYLCASSLAGQFNQPQHFGDGTRLSIL.

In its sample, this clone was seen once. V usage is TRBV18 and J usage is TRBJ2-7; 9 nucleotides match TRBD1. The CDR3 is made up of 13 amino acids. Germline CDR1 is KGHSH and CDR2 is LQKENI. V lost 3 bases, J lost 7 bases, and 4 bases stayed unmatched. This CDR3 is CASSPGTGLEQYF. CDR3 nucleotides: TGTGCCAGCTCACCCGGGACAGGGTTAGAGCAGTACTTC.

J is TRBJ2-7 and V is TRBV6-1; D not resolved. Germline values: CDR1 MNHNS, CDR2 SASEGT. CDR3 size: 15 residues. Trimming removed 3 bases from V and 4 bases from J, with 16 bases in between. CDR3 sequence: CASSDSGSPSYEQYV. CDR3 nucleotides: TGTGCCAGCAGTGATTCCGGGTCACCTTCTTACGAGCAGTACGTC.

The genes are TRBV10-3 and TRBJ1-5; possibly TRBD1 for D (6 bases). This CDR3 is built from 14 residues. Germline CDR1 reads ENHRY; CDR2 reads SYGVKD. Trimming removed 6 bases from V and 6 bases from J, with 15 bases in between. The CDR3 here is CAISQGIFSQPQHF. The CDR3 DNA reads TGTGCCATCAGCCAGGGGATATTTAGTCAGCCCCAGCATTTT.

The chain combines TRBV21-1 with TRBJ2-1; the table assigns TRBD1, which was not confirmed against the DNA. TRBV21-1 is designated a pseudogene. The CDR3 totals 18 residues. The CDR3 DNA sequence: TGTGCCAGCAGCAAACCGGACCAGGGGAATAGGGCCTACAATGAGCAGTTCTTC. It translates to CASSKPDQGNRAYNEQFF.

CDR3 DNA: TGTGCCAGCAGTTACGGGACATACTACGAGCAGTACTTC. Translating gives CASSYGTYYEQYF. The gene calls are TRBV6-5 and TRBJ2-7; tentative D call: TRBD1 (6 bases). This CDR3 has 13 residues. Germline V gene data show CDR1 as MNHEY and CDR2 as SVGAGI. Trimming stripped 2 bases from V and 3 bases from J, with 8 bases between.

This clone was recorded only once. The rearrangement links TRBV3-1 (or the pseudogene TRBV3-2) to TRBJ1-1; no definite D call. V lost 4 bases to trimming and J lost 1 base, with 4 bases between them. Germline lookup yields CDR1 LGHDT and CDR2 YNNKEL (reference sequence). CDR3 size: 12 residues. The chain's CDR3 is CASSRRNTEAFF. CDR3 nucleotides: TGTGCCAGCAGCCGGAGGAACACTGAAGCTTTCTTT.

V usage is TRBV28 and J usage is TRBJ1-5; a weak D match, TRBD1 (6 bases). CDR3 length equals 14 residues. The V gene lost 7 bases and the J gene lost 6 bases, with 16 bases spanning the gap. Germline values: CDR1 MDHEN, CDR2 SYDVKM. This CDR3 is CASTLRGGIQPQHF. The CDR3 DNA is TGTGCCAGCACCCTAAGGGGGGGCATTCAGCCCCAGCATTTT.

CDR3 DNA sequence: TGTGCCACCAGTGATTTACCCCTCGTTGGCAGGGGCTCCGGGGAGCTGTTTTTT. Encoded protein: CATSDLPLVGRGSGELFF. The rearrangement joins TRBV24-1 to TRBJ2-2, with D possibly matching TRBD1 (6 bases). The CDR3 contains 18 residues. The V gene's germline CDR1 is KGHDR and CDR2 SFDVKD. V was clipped by 1 base and J by 6 bases, with 20 bases between them.

The CDR3: CSVDLGTSYNEQFF. The CDR3 region has the DNA TGCAGCGTTGATTTGGGCACGAGTTACAATGAGCAGTTCTTC. The chain recombines TRBV29-1 with TRBJ2-1; D remains unclear. The CDR3 has 14 residues. The V end was cut by 3 bases, the J end by 4 bases, with 13 bases between. CDR1 SQVTM and CDR2 ANQGSEA come from the germline V gene.

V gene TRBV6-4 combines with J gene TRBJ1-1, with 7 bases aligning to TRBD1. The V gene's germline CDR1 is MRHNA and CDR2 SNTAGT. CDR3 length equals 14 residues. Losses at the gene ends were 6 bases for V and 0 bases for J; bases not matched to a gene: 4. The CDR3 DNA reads TGTGCCAGCAGATCGACAGGGTTGAACACTGAAGCTTTCTTT. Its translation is CASRSTGLNTEAFF.

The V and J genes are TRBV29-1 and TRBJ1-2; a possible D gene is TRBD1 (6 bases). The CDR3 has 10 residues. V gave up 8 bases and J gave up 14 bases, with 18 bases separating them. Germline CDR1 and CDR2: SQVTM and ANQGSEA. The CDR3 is CSFPWGGRTF. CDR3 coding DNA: TGCAGCTTCCCGTGGGGGGGCCGGACCTTC.

The CDR3: CASSVAGGHSPLHF. In nucleotides, the CDR3 is TGTGCCAGCAGCGTGGCAGGGGGCCATTCACCCCTCCACTTT. The chain uses TRBV7-9 and TRBJ1-6, with 8 bases that match TRBD1. This CDR3 has 14 amino acids. J was trimmed by 8 bases and V by 5 bases; bases with no gene match: 5. Germline V gives CDR1 SEHNR, CDR2 FQNEAQ (reference sequence).

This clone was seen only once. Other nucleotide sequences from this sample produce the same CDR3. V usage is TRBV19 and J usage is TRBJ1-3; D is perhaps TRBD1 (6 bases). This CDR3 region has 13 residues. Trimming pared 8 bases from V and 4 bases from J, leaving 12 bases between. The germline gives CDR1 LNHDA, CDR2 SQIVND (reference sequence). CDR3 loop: CASSSGAGNTIYF. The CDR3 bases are TGTGCCAGTTCATCAGGGGCCGGAAACACCATATATTTT.

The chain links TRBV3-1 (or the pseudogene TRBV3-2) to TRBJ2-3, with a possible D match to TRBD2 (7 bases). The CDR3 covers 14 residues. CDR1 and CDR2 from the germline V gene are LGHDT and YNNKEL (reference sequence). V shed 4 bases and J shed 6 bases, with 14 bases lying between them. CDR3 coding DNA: TGTGCCAGCAGCCGAGGAGGGGGGGAGGATACGCAGTATTTT. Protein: CASSRGGGEDTQYF.

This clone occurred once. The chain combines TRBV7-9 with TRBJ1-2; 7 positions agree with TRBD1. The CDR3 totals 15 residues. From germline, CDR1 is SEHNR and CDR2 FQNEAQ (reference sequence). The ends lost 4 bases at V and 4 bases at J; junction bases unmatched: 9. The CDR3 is CASSSRDRDPYGYTF. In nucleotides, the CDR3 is TGTGCCAGCAGCTCCCGGGACAGAGACCCCTATGGCTACACCTTC.

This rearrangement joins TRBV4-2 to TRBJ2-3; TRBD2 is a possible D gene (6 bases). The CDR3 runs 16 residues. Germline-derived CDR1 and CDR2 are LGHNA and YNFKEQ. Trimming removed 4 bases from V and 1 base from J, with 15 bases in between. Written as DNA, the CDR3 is TGTGCCAGCAGCCGAATAGCGGAGGTGGGCACAGATACGCAGTATTTT. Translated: CASSRIAEVGTDTQYF.

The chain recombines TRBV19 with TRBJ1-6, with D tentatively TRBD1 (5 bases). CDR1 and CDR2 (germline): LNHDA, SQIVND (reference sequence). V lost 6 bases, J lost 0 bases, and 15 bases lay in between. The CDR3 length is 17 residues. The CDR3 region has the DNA TGTGCCAGTAGCCCGGGACTGCTAAGCTCCTATAATTCACCCCTCCACTTT. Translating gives CASSPGLLSSYNSPLHF.

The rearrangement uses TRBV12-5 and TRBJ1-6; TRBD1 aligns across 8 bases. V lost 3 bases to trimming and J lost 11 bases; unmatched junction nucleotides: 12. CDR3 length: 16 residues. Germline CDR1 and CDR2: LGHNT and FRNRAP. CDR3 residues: CASGFSGGQGNPPLHF. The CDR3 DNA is TGTGCTAGTGGTTTCTCAGGTGGACAGGGTAACCCACCCCTCCACTTT.

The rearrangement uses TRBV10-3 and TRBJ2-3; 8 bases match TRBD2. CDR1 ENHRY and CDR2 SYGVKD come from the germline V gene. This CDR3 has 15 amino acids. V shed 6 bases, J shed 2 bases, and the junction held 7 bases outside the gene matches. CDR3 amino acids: CAISGAGETTDTQYF. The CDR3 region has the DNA TGTGCCATCAGCGGAGCGGGGGAGACCACAGATACGCAGTATTTT.

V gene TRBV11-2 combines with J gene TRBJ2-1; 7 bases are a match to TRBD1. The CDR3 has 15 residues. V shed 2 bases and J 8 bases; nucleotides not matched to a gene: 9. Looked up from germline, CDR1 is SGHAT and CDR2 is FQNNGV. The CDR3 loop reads CASSLWDSGADEQFF. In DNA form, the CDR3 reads TGTGCCAGCAGCTTATGGGACAGTGGGGCGGATGAGCAGTTCTTC. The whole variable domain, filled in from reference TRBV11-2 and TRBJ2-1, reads EAGVAQSPRYKIIEKRQSVAFWCNPISGHATLYWYQQILGQGPKLLIQFQNNGVVDDSQLPKDRFSAERLKGVDSTLKIQPAKLEDSAVYLCASSLWDSGADEQFFGPGTRLTVL.

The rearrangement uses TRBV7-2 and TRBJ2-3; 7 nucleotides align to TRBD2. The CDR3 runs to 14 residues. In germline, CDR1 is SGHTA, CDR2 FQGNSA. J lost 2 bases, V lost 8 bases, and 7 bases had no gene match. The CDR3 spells CASARGTTTDTQYF. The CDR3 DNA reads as TGTGCCAGCGCGCGGGGGACGACCACAGATACGCAGTATTTT.

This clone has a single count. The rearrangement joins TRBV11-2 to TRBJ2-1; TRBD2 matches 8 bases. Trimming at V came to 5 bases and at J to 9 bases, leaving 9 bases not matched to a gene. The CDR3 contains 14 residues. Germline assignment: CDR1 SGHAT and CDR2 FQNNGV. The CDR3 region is CASSTRGSGVEQFF. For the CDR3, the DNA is TGTGCCAGCAGCACCAGGGGTAGCGGGGTTGAGCAGTTCTTC.

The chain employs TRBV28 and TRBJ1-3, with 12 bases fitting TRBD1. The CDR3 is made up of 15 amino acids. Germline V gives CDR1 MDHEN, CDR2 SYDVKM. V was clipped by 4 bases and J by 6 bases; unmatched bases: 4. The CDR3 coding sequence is TGTGCCAGCAGTTCACCGGGACAGGGGGCAAACACCATATATTTT. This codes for CASSSPGQGANTIYF.

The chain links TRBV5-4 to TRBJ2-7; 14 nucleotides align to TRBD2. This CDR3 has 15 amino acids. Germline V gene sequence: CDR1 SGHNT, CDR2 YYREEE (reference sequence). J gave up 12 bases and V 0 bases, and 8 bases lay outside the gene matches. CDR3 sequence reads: CASSLGGTSGGGMYF. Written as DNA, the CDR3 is TGTGCCAGCAGCTTGGGCGGGACTAGCGGGGGCGGAATGTACTTC.